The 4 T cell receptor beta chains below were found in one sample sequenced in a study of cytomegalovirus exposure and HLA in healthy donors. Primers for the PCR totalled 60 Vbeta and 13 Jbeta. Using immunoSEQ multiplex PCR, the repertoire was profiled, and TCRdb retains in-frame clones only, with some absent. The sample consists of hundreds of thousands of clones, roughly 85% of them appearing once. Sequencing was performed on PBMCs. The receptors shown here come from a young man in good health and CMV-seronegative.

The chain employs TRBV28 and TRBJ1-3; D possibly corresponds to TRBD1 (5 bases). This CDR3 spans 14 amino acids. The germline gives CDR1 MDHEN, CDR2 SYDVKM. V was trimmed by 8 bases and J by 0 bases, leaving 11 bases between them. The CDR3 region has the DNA TGTGCCAGCCGGGACTCATACTCTGGAAACACCATATATTTT. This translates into CASRDSYSGNTIYF.

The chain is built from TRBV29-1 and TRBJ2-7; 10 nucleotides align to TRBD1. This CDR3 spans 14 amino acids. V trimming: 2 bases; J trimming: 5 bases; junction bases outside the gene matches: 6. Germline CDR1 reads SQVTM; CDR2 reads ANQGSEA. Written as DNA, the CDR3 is TGCAGCGTTGAAAAATCCGGGACAGGGGACGAGCAGTACTTC. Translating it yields CSVEKSGTGDEQYF.

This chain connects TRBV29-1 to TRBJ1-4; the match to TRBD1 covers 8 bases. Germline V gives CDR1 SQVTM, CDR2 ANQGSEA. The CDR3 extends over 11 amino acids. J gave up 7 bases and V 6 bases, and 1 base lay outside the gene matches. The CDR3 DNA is TGCAGCGTGACAGGGGCTGAAAAACTGTTTTTT. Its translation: CSVTGAEKLFF.

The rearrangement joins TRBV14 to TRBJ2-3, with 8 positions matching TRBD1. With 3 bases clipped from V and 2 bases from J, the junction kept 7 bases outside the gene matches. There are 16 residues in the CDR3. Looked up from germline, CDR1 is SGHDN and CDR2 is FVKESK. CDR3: CASSQVQGGYTDTQYF. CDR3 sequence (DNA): TGTGCCAGCAGCCAGGTACAGGGGGGCTACACAGATACGCAGTATTTT.